This T cell receptor (beta chain) was sequenced in a study of blood T cell repertoires in COVID-19. This table comes from immunoSEQ multiplex PCR, and its TCRdb copy is limited to in-frame clones, with some not included. Of about 210,000 clones listed, 89% are singletons. This CDR3 is 16 amino acids long. The germline gives CDR1 KGHSH, CDR2 LQKENI. The V end lost 2 bases, the J end lost 2 bases, and 15 bases lay between the germline ends. Living in about two dozen US areas, the participants were between roughly 18 and 95 years of age. The source is a woman aged 18-30 years who had recovered from COVID-19. The gene calls are TRBV18 and TRBJ1-1, with D perhaps TRBD1 (5 bases). Sequenced input: PBMCs or T cells enriched from blood (not recorded which). The CDR3 DNA sequence: TGTGCCAGCTCACCAAACAGGTCTCGTGGCAACACTGAAGCTTTCTTT. It yields the protein CASSPNRSRGNTEAFF.